The 14 T cell receptor beta chains below all came from one sample that was sequenced in a study of blood T cell repertoires in COVID-19. Libraries were prepared by immunoSEQ multiplex PCR; TCRdb keeps only in-frame clonotypes and omits some of them. The sample shows 200,000 to 300,000 clones, approximately 89% of them seen only once. The sequencing sample was made of PBMCs or T cells enriched from blood (not recorded which). These receptors were taken from a woman aged 18-30 years who had recovered from COVID-19.

The chain combines TRBV12-3 or TRBV12-4 with TRBJ1-2; D unclear. The CDR3 is 12 amino acids. The V and J ends lost 6 bases and 4 bases respectively, with 9 bases between them. The CDR3 DNA follows: TGTGCCAGCAGCCCGACACTCTATGGCTACACCTTC. Protein: CASSPTLYGYTF.

This clone was seen once. V usage is TRBV28 and J usage is TRBJ1-1; perhaps TRBD1 as D (6 bases). This CDR3 contains 15 residues. V was pared by 6 bases and J by 0 bases, with 14 bases between. Germline assignment: CDR1 MDHEN and CDR2 SYDVKM. The CDR3 nucleotides read TGTGCCAGCAGGAACAGGGCCGGCATGAACACTGAAGCTTTCTTT. Translated, it gives CASRNRAGMNTEAFF.

V is TRBV2 and J is TRBJ2-1; D perhaps matches TRBD1 (6 bases). V was clipped by 3 bases and J by 0 bases, with 15 bases between them. This CDR3 is built from 17 residues. Germline V lookup: CDR1 SNHLY, CDR2 FYNNEI. CDR3 amino acids: CASSDGGVRSSYNEQFF. The CDR3 DNA reads TGTGCCAGCAGTGATGGGGGCGTGCGGAGCTCCTACAATGAGCAGTTCTTC.

V gene TRBV11-3 combines with J gene TRBJ2-3, with TRBD2 matching over 8 bases. Trimming removed 5 bases from V and 8 bases from J; junction bases left unmatched: 9. Germline CDR1 is SGHNT and CDR2 is YENEEA. CDR3 length: 14 residues. In nucleotides, the CDR3 is TGTGCCAGCAGCCCCGGGACTAGAGTCGGTACGCAGTATTTT. This codes for CASSPGTRVGTQYF.

This chain connects TRBV9 to TRBJ2-1, with D perhaps TRBD2 (7 bases). Germline CDR1 and CDR2: SGDLS and YYNGEE. Trimming removed 2 bases from V and 6 bases from J, with 18 bases in between. The CDR3 has 16 residues. The CDR3 loop reads CASSVAPGGGFNEQFF. The CDR3 region has the DNA TGTGCCAGCAGCGTCGCCCCGGGGGGCGGCTTCAATGAGCAGTTCTTC.

This clone was counted once. The chain links TRBV6-4 to TRBJ2-6; D gene unclear. V lost 0 bases to trimming and J lost 2 bases, with 2 bases between them. Looked up from germline, CDR1 is MRHNA and CDR2 is SNTAGT. This CDR3 has 14 amino acids. This CDR3 reads CASSDSAGANVLTF. CDR3 sequence (DNA): TGTGCCAGCAGTGACTCCGCTGGGGCCAACGTCCTGACTTTC.

The chain joins TRBV3-1 (or the pseudogene TRBV3-2) to TRBJ2-3; D perhaps matches TRBD1 (6 bases). The CDR3 has 15 amino acids. Looked up from germline, CDR1 is LGHDT and CDR2 is YNNKEL (reference sequence). Trimming shortened V by 0 bases and J by 3 bases, and 10 bases separated the two germline ends. CDR3 protein: CASSQDLTGTDTQYF. The CDR3 DNA follows: TGTGCCAGCAGCCAAGATTTAACAGGGACAGATACGCAGTATTTT.

This clone was detected once. The CDR3 spells CASAAVLLQPQHF. Written as DNA, the CDR3 is TGTGCCAGTGCGGCGGTCCTTCTGCAGCCCCAGCATTTT. V is TRBV6-6 and J is TRBJ1-5; unclear D gene. The length of the CDR3 is 13 residues. Trimming removed 9 bases from V and 7 bases from J, with 16 bases in between. The germline gives CDR1 MNHNY, CDR2 SVGAGI (reference sequence).

This chain links TRBV7-9 with TRBJ2-3, with a tentative D call TRBD1 (5 bases). CDR1 and CDR2 from the germline V gene are SEHNR and FQNEAQ (reference sequence). This CDR3 has 13 amino acids. Trimming removed 10 bases at V and 6 bases at J, with 17 bases between. CDR3 sequence reads: CATLPGLSDTQYF. DNA of the CDR3: TGTGCCACCCTCCCAGGGCTCTCCGATACGCAGTATTTT.

The chain has TRBV15 and TRBJ1-6; D is unresolved. V was trimmed by 1 base and J by 3 bases, leaving 10 bases between them. CDR1 and CDR2 (germline): LNHNV, YYDKDF (reference sequence). The CDR3 spans 16 residues. The CDR3: CATSRGEIRYNSPLHF. In nucleotides, the CDR3 is TGTGCCACCAGCAGAGGGGAGATACGCTATAATTCACCCCTCCACTTT.

The chain combines TRBV7-9 with TRBJ1-2; the D gene is possibly TRBD1 (6 bases). V lost 4 bases and J lost 3, with 12 bases in between. Germline V gene lookup returns CDR1 SEHNR and CDR2 FQNEAQ (reference sequence). The CDR3 length is 14 residues. CDR3: CASSSSGTHYGYTF. The CDR3 DNA is TGTGCCAGCAGCTCCTCCGGGACACACTATGGCTACACCTTC.

The chain joins TRBV7-2 to TRBJ2-2; a possible D gene is TRBD2 (5 bases). Germline V gives CDR1 SGHTA, CDR2 FQGNSA. The CDR3 has 17 amino acids. V was pared by 5 bases and J by 3 bases, with 19 bases between. In nucleotides, the CDR3 is TGTGCCAGCAGCCCCGACGGGGTCGGAACGGACACCGGGGAGCTGTTTTTT. Translation gives CASSPDGVGTDTGELFF.

The chain employs TRBV18 and TRBJ1-4; 7 bases map to TRBD1. The CDR3 is made up of 14 amino acids. Germline V gives CDR1 KGHSH, CDR2 LQKENI. The V segment lost 3 bases and the J segment 8 bases; nucleotides outside the gene matches: 6. CDR3 coding DNA: TGTGCCAGCTCACCGGGAAGGGGGCACGAAAAACTGTTTTTT. This encodes CASSPGRGHEKLFF.

The J gene is TRBJ2-7, the V gene TRBV6-2 or TRBV6-3, with a possible D match to TRBD2 (7 bases). The CDR3 spans 16 residues. Germline-derived CDR1 and CDR2 are MNHEY and SVGEGT. The germline V and J ends were trimmed by 0 bases and 4 bases, with 16 bases remaining between them. CDR3: CASSYSTSGGLYEQYF. In nucleotides, the CDR3 is TGTGCCAGCAGTTACTCGACTTCGGGGGGCTTGTACGAGCAGTACTTC.